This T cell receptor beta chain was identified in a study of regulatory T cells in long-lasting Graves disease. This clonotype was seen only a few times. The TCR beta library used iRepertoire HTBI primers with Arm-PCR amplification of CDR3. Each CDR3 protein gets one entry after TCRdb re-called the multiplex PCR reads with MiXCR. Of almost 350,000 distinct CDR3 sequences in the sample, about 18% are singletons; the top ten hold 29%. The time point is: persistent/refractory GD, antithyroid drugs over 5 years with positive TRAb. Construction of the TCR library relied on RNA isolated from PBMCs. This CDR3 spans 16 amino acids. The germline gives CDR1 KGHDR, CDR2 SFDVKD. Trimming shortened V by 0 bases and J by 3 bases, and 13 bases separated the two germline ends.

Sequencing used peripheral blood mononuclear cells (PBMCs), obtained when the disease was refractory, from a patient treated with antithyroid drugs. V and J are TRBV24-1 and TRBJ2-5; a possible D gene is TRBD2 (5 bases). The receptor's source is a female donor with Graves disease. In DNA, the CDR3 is TGTGCCACCAGTGATTTGGTCAGGACGGGAAAAGAGACCCAGTACTTC. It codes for CATSDLVRTGKETQYF.